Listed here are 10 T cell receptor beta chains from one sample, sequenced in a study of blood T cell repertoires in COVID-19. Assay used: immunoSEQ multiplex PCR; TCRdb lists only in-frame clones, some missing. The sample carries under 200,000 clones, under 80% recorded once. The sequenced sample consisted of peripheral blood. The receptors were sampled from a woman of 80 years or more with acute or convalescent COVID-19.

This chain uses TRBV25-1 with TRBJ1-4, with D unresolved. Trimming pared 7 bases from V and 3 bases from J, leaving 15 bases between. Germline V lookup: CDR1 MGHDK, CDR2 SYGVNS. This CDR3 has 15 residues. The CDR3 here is CASTKQVGSNEKLFF. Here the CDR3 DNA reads TGTGCCAGCACTAAGCAGGTTGGGTCTAATGAAAAACTGTTTTTT.

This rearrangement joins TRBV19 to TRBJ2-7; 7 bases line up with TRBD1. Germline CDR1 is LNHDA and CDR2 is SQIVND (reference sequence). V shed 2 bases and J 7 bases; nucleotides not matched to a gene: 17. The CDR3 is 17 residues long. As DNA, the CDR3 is TGTGCCAGTAGTATACCCCTCGGACAGGCTATCTTTGGAGAGCAGTACTTC. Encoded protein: CASSIPLGQAIFGEQYF.

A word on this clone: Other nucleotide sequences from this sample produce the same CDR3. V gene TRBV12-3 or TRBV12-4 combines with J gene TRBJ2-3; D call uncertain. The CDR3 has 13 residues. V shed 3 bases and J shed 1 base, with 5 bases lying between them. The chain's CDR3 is CASSFGGTDTQYF. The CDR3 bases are TGTGCCAGCAGTTTTGGAGGCACAGATACGCAGTATTTT.

This CDR3 reads CASSSSGAKLFF. DNA for the CDR3: TGTGCCAGCAGCTCCTCAGGGGCGAAACTGTTTTTT. The chain joins TRBV7-9 to TRBJ1-4; weak D call: TRBD1 (6 bases). This CDR3 is built from 12 residues. The V gene lost 4 bases and the J gene lost 11 bases, with 11 bases spanning the gap. The germline gives CDR1 SEHNR, CDR2 FQNEAQ (reference sequence).

Here the CDR3 reads CASSSLAGGTGELFF. CDR3 nucleotide sequence: TGTGCCAGCAGCTCACTAGCGGGAGGGACCGGGGAGCTGTTTTTT. The gene calls are TRBV7-3 and TRBJ2-2; 13 positions agree with TRBD2. CDR1 is SGHTA and CDR2 is FQGTGA in the germline V gene. This CDR3 is 15 amino acids long. Unmatched junction bases numbered 1, after V lost 4 bases and J lost 5 bases.

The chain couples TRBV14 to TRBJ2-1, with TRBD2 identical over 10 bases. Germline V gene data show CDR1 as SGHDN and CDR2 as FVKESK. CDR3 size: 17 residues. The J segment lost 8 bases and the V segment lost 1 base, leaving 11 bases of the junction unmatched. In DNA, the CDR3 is TGTGCCAGCAGCCAAGCGGGAGAGCGGGAGGGCCGTTATGAGCAGTTCTTC. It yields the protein CASSQAGEREGRYEQFF.

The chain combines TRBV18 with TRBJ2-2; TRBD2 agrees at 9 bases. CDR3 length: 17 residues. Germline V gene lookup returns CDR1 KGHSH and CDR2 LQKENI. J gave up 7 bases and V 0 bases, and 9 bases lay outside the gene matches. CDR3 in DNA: TGTGCCAGCTCACCACCGAACATCGCGGGAGGGATCGGGGAGCTGTTTTTT. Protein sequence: CASSPPNIAGGIGELFF.

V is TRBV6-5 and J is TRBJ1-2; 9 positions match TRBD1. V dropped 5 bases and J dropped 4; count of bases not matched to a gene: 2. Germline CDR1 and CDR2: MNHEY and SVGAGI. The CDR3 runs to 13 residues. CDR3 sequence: CASSRQGVYGYTF. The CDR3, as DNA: TGTGCCAGCAGTCGACAGGGGGTCTATGGCTACACCTTC.

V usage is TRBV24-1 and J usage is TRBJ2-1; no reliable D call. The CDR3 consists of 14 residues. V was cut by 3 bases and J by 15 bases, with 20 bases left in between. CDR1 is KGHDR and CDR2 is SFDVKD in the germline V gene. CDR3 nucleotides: TGTGCCACCAGTGATCCCGGTGGGCCCGAGATTAGGTTCTTC. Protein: CATSDPGGPEIRFF.

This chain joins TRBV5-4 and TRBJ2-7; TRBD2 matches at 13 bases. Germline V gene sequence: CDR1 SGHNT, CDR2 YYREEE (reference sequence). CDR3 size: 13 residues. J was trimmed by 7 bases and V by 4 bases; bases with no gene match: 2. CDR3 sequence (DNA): TGTGCCAGCAGCGGACTAGCGGGAGCGGAGCAGTACTTC. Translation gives CASSGLAGAEQYF.